What follows is one TCR beta chain and its context. This specimen belongs to a study of T cells in Graves' hyperthyroidism and ophthalmopathy. As for the study in general: Peripheral blood was drawn at first diagnosis, prior to all treatment.

Investigators excluded patients with uncontrolled infection, other autoimmune disease, pregnancy or lactation. Diagnoses rested on clinical symptoms, serum thyroxine and TRAb, thyroid ultrasound and orbital computed tomography. The PBMCs studied were ones that came from about 10 ml fresh peripheral blood. V was pared by 5 bases and J by 2 bases, with 15 bases between. This CDR3 region has 15 residues. Per germline, CDR1 MNHNS and CDR2 SASEGT. RNA transcripts were the template for amplifying TCR beta CDR3 regions. Primed by the HTBI set, a first-round RT-PCR was run on the TCR CDR3. TCRdb analysed the multiplex PCR reads with MiXCR anew, one entry per CDR3 protein. Here the sample spans 400,000 to 600,000 distinct CDR3 sequences, around 21% being singletons.

This clonotype originated in a man aged 18 to 30 with Graves' hyperthyroidism. The sample was blood. The chain has TRBV6-1 and TRBJ1-1; TRBD1 is a possible D gene (5 bases). The CDR3 DNA sequence: TGTGCCAGCAGTCCTACTACGCAGGGAAACACTGAAGCTTTCTTT. Translation gives CASSPTTQGNTEAFF.